Listed below are T cell receptor beta chains from one sample, sequenced in a study of T cells after yellow fever vaccination. Via MiXCR, TCRdb re-called the 5' RACE reads, giving one row per CDR3 protein. The sample contains about 350,000 distinct CDR3 sequences, roughly 3.9% of which appear only once. Sequencing used PBMCs, obtained 5 days after the yellow fever booster vaccination. All receptors derive from a man in his late teens or twenties who received the YFV17D yellow fever vaccine. Each CDR3 is given with its conserved first and last residue. The D gene is left open where the match is weak. The listing skips clone size in some rows; elsewhere it reads once, few, many or a size class.

.,TRBJ1-2,TRBV18,.,14,CASSQEWANYGYTF,TGTGCCAGTTCACAGGAATGGGCTAACTATGGCTACACCTTC
.,TRBJ1-2,TRBV6-5,TRBD1,16,CASSYSGQGASYGYTF,TGTGCCAGCAGTTACTCTGGACAGGGGGCGTCCTATGGCTACACCTTC
few,TRBJ2-3,TRBV9,.,15,CASSPHPPGTDTQYF,TGTGCCAGCAGCCCCCACCCCCCAGGCACAGATACGCAGTATTTT
.,TRBJ2-1,TRBV6-2/TRBV6-3,.,14,CASRGRYPYNEQFF,TGTGCCAGCAGGGGTCGATACCCCTACAATGAGCAGTTCTTC
.,TRBJ2-7,TRBV5-1,.,17,CASSEGVRRGPWWEQYF,TGCGCCAGCAGCGAGGGCGTTCGGCGGGGACCTTGGTGGGAGCAGTACTTC
many,TRBJ2-6,TRBV20-1,.,14,CSATRDSGANVLTF,TGCAGTGCTACGAGGGACTCTGGGGCCAACGTCCTGACTTTC
few,TRBJ2-2,TRBV7-2,.,15,CASSFQASNTGELFF,TGTGCCAGCAGCTTTCAGGCCTCGAACACCGGGGAGCTGTTTTTT
.,TRBJ2-5,TRBV9,TRBD2,13,CASSVVAGETQYF,TGTGCCAGCAGCGTAGTAGCGGGCGAGACCCAGTACTTC
few,TRBJ2-2,TRBV7-6,.,14,CASSERTATGELFF,TGTGCCAGCAGCGAAAGGACGGCCACCGGGGAGCTGTTTTTT
.,TRBJ1-1,TRBV7-9,TRBD1,15,CASTPPTGLNTEAFF,TGTGCCAGCACCCCCCCGACAGGGTTGAACACTGAAGCTTTCTTT
many,TRBJ2-7,TRBV6-5,.,15,CASSYSIAEAYEQYF,TGTGCCAGCAGTTACTCGATAGCGGAGGCCTACGAGCAGTACTTC
.,TRBJ2-4,TRBV19,TRBD1,16,CASTPTGVGTKNIQYF,TGTGCCAGTACCCCGACAGGGGTAGGGACCAAAAACATTCAGTACTTC
few,TRBJ1-1,TRBV9,TRBD1,15,CASSPDRGWDTEAFF,TGTGCCAGCAGCCCCGACAGGGGTTGGGACACTGAAGCTTTCTTT
few,TRBJ2-3,TRBV3-1,.,13,CASSEKRGDTQYF,TGTGCCAGCAGCGAAAAACGGGGAGATACGCAGTATTTT
many,TRBJ2-1,TRBV25-1,.,14,CASHSPNRRDEQFF,TGTGCCAGCCACAGTCCGAACCGCAGGGATGAGCAGTTCTTC
many,TRBJ1-6,TRBV5-1,.,13,CASSQKRNSPLHF,TGCGCCAGCAGTCAAAAGCGGAATTCACCCCTCCACTTT
.,TRBJ2-3,TRBV29-1,.,14,CSAGGGDLGATQYF,TGCAGCGCCGGGGGTGGGGACTTGGGCGCTACGCAGTATTTT
many,TRBJ2-7,TRBV5-1,.,14,CASSLTGPFYEQYF,TGCGCCAGCAGCTTGACAGGGCCTTTCTACGAGCAGTACTTC
.,TRBJ1-2,TRBV25-1,.,12,CASSESVGGYTF,TGTGCCAGCAGTGAATCCGTGGGCGGCTACACCTTC
many,TRBJ2-3,TRBV5-1,.,13,CASSGIGADTQYF,TGCGCCAGCAGCGGCATCGGGGCAGATACGCAGTATTTT
.,TRBJ2-3,TRBV6-2/TRBV6-3,.,13,CASTQTGTDTQYF,TGTGCCAGCACCCAAACAGGCACAGATACGCAGTATTTT
few,TRBJ2-1,TRBV29-1,.,10,CSVDGAEQFF,TGCAGCGTTGACGGAGCTGAGCAGTTCTTC
.,TRBJ1-3,TRBV5-1,TRBD1,15,CASSLQGASGNTIYF,TGCGCCAGCAGCCTCCAGGGGGCTTCTGGAAACACCATATATTTT
few,TRBJ2-7,TRBV4-1,TRBD2,16,CASSRLAGGLSYEQYF,TGCGCCAGCAGCCGACTAGCGGGGGGCCTTAGCTACGAGCAGTACTTC
.,TRBJ2-7,TRBV18,TRBD1,13,CASSRDRASEQYF,TGTGCCAGCTCCCGGGACAGGGCTTCCGAGCAGTACTTC
many,TRBJ1-2,TRBV11-2,.,14,CASSLESGIGGYTF,TGTGCCAGCAGCTTAGAGTCGGGGATTGGCGGCTACACCTTC
many,TRBJ2-3,TRBV6-2/TRBV6-3,.,13,CASSFHQADTQYF,TGTGCCAGCAGTTTTCACCAGGCAGATACGCAGTATTTT
few,TRBJ2-3,TRBV29-1,TRBD1,13,CSVGTGLGDTQYF,TGCAGCGTGGGGACAGGGCTTGGAGATACGCAGTATTTT
many,TRBJ2-2,TRBV7-2,TRBD1,15,CASSGDRGPVGELFF,TGTGCCAGCAGCGGGGACAGGGGGCCTGTGGGGGAGCTGTTTTTT
few,TRBJ2-5,TRBV6-5,TRBD2,17,CASSYSTSGRYQETQYF,TGTGCCAGCAGTTACTCGACTAGCGGAAGGTACCAAGAGACCCAGTACTTC
many,TRBJ2-7,TRBV19,.,14,CASSINPGAYEQYF,TGTGCCAGTAGTATTAACCCGGGGGCCTACGAGCAGTACTTC
.,TRBJ1-4,TRBV6-1,TRBD1,15,CASSQGQGDWEKLFF,TGTGCCAGCAGCCAAGGACAGGGTGATTGGGAAAAACTGTTTTTT
few,TRBJ1-1,TRBV20-1,.,12,CSARGSARIAFF,TGCAGTGCTCGGGGGTCGGCTCGGATCGCTTTCTTT
few,TRBJ2-6,TRBV9,.,18,CASSVVSPPFSGANVLTF,TGTGCCAGCAGCGTAGTCAGCCCACCATTCTCTGGGGCCAACGTCCTGACTTTC
.,TRBJ2-1,TRBV6-2/TRBV6-3,TRBD1,15,CASSYLTGSSDEQFF,TGTGCCAGCAGTTACCTGACAGGGAGCAGTGATGAGCAGTTCTTC